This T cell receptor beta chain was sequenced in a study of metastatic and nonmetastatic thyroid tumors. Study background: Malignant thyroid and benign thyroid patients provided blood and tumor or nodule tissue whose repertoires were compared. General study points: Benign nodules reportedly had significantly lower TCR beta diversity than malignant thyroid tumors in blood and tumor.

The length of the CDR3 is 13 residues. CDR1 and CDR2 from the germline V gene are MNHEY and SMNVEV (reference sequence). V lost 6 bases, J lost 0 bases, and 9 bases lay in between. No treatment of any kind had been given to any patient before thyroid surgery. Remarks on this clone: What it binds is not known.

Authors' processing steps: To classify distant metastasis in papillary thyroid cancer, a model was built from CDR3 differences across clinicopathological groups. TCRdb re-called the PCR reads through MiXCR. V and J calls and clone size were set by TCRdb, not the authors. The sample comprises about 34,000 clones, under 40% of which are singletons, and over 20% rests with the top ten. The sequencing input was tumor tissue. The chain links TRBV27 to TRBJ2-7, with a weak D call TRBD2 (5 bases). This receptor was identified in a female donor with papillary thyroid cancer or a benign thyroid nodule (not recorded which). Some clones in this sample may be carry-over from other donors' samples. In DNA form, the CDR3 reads TGTGCCAGCAGGGGAACTAGCTCCTACGAGCAGTACTTC. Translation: CASRGTSSYEQYF.